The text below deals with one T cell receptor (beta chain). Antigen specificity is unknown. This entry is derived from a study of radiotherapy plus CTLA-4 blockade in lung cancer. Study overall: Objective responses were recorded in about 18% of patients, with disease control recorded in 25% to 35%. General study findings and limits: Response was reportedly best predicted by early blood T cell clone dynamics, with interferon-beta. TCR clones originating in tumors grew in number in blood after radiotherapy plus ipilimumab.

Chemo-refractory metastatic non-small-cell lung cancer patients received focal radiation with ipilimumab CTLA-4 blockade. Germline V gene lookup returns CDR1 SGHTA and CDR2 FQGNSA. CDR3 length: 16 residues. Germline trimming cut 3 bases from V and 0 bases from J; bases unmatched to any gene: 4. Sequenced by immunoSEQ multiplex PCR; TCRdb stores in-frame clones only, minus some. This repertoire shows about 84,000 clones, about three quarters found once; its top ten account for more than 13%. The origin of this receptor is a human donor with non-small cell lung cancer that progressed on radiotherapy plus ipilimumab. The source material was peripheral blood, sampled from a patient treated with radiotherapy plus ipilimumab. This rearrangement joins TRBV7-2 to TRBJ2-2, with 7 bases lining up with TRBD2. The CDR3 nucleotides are TGTGCCAGCAGCTTTTTAGCGGGCGCGAACACCGGGGAGCTGTTTTTT. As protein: CASSFLAGANTGELFF.